The clone carrying this TCR beta chain has a handful of counts. Assay: immunoSEQ multiplex PCR; the TCRdb copy retains only in-frame clones and omits some. The table shows about 51,000 clones, with under 90% occurring only once. The data derive from a study of control samples from healthy donors and cancer patients. The CDR3 is 14 residues long. V lost 0 bases to trimming and J lost 5 bases, with 8 bases between them. Germline CDR1 SGHRS, CDR2 YFSETQ. Sequencing was performed on blood. The chain recombines TRBV5-1 with TRBJ1-4; D ambiguous. The sequence derives from a man in his 70s in good health. CDR3 in DNA: TGCGCCAGCAGCTTGGGAGGGATAAATGAAAAACTGTTTTTT. It encodes CASSLGGINEKLFF.